The 5 T cell receptor beta chains listed next were all sequenced from one sample in a study of identical twins. TCRdb re-called the 5' RACE reads with MiXCR, one entry per CDR3 protein. Of roughly 480,000 distinct CDR3 sequences listed, 20% to 30% were seen once; the top ten hold roughly 3%. These data were also reused for a study on T cells expressing NK-cell markers.

Sequencing used CD4+ T cells sorted from blood. These receptors were obtained from a woman aged 18-30 years in good health.

The V gene is TRBV7-2, the J gene TRBJ1-5, with 9 nucleotides matching TRBD1. CDR3 length: 17 residues. Trimming cost V 5 bases and J 0 bases; bases outside gene matches: 8. Per the germline V gene, CDR1 is SGHTA and CDR2 is FQGNSA. Here the CDR3 reads CASSTHWTGDSNQPQHF. In DNA form, the CDR3 reads TGTGCCAGCAGCACACATTGGACAGGGGATAGCAATCAGCCCCAGCATTTT.

The chain has TRBV3-1 and TRBJ1-4, with D maybe TRBD1 (6 bases). This CDR3 contains 17 residues. Germline loops: CDR1 LGHDT, CDR2 YNNKEL (reference sequence). V lost 4 bases, J lost 0 bases, and 15 bases lay in between. The CDR3 reads CASSLLGAVATNEKLFF. CDR3 bases: TGTGCCAGCAGCCTTTTGGGGGCGGTTGCAACTAATGAAAAACTGTTTTTT.

The CDR3, as DNA: TGCGCCAGCAGCTTTGCCGGAGGACAGAACAATGAGCAGTTCTTC. This encodes CASSFAGGQNNEQFF. The rearrangement links TRBV5-1 to TRBJ2-1; D may be TRBD1 (6 bases). V was shortened by 2 bases and J by 5 bases, with 14 bases between the two germline ends. Per the germline V gene, CDR1 is SGHRS and CDR2 is YFSETQ. This CDR3 is 15 amino acids long.

The chain carries TRBV20-1 and TRBJ2-3; D call uncertain. The CDR3 spans 13 residues. Germline V CDR1 and CDR2: DFQATT, SNEGSKA (reference sequence). V lost 1 base and J lost 1, with 6 bases in between. The CDR3 DNA follows: TGCAGTGCTAGAGCCAGCGGCACAGATACGCAGTATTTT. This codes for CSARASGTDTQYF.

This clonotype has just a few counts. This chain connects TRBV3-1 to TRBJ2-1; weak D call: TRBD1 (7 bases). Trimming left V 4 bases short and J 7 bases short, with 14 bases between. CDR1 and CDR2 (germline): LGHDT, YNNKEL (reference sequence). CDR3 length: 14 residues. The CDR3 region is CASSPGGRVNEQFF. Here the CDR3 DNA reads TGTGCCAGCAGCCCAGGGGGGCGGGTAAATGAGCAGTTCTTC.